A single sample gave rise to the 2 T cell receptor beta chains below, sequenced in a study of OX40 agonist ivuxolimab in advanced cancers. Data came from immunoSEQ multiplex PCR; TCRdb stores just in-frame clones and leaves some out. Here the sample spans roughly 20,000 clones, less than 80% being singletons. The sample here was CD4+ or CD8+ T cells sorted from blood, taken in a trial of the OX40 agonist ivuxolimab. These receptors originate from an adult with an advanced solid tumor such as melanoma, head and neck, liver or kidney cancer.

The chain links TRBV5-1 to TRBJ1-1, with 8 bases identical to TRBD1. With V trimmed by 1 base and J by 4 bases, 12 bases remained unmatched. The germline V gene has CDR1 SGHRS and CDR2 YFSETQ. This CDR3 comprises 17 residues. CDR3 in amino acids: CASSLTIGQGIGTEAFF. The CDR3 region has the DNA TGCGCCAGCAGCTTGACGATTGGACAGGGCATAGGCACTGAAGCTTTCTTT.

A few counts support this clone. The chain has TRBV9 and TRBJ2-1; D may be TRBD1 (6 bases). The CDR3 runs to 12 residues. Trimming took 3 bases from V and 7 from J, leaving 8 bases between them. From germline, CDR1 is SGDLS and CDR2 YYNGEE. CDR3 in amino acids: CASSEQGNEQFF. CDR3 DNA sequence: TGTGCCAGCAGCGAACAGGGAAATGAGCAGTTCTTC.